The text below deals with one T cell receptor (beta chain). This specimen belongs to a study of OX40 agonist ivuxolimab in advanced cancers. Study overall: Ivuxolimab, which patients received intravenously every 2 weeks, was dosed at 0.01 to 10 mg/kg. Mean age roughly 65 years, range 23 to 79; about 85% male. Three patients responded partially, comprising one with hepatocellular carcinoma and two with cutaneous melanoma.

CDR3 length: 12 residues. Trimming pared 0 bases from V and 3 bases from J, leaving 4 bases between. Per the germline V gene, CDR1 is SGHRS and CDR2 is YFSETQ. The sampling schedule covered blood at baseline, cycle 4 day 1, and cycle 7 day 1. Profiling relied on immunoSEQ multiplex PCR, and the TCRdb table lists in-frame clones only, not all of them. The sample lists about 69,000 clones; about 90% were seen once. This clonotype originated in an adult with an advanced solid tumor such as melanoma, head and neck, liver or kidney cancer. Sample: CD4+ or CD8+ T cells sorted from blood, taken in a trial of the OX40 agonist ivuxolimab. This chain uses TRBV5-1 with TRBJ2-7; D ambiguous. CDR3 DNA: TGCGCCAGCAGCTTGGGTGGCTACGAGCAGTACTTC. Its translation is CASSLGGYEQYF.